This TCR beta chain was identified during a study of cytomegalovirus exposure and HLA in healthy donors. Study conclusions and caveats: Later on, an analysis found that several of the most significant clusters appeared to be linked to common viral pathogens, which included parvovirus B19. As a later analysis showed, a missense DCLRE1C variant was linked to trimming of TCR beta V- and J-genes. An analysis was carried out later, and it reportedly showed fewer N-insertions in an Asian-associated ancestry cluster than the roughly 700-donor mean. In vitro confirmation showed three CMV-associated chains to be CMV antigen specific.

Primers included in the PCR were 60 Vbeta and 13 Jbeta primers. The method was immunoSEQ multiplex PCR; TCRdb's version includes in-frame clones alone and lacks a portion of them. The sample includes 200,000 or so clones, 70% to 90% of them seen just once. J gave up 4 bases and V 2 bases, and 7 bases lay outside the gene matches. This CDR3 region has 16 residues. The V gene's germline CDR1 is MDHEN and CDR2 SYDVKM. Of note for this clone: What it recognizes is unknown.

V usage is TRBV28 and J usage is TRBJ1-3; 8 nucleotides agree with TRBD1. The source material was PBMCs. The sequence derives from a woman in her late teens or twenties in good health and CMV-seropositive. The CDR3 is CASSLPGTGGGNTIYF. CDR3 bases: TGTGCCAGCAGTTTACCCGGGACAGGAGGAGGAAACACCATATATTTT.